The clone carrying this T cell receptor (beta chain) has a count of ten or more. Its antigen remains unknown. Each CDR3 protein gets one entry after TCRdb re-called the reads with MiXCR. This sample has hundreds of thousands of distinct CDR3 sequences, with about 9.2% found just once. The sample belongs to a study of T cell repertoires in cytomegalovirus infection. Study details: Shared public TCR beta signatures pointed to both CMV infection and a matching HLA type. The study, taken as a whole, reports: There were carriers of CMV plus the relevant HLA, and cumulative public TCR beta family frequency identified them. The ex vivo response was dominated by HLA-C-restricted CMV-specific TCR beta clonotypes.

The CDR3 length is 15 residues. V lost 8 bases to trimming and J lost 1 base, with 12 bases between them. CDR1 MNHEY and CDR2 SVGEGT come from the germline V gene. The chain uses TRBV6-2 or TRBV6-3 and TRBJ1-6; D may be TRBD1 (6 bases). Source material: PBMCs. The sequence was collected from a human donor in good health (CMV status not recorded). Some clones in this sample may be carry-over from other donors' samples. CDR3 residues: CASAAGTSYNSPLHF. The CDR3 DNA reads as TGTGCCAGCGCTGCTGGGACATCCTATAATTCACCCCTCCACTTT.